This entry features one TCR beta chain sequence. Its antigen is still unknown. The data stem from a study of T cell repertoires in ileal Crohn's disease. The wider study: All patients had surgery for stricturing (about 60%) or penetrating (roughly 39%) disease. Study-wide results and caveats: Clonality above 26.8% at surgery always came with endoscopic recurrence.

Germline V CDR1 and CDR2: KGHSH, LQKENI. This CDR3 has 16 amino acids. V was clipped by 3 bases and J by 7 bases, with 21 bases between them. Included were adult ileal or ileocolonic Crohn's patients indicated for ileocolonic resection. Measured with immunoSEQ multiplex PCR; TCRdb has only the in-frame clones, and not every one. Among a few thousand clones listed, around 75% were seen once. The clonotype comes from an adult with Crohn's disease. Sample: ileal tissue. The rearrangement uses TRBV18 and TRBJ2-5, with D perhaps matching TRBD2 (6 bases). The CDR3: CASSPTGSGGSGTQYF. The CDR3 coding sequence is TGTGCCAGCTCACCTACTGGGTCCGGAGGGTCCGGGACCCAGTACTTC.